This entry features one TCR beta chain sequence. Its antigen is unknown. No base quality information exists; no much larger clone differs at one position. V is pared back by 3 bases and J by 3 bases, with 12 bases lying between the germline termini. The CDR3 starts with the cysteine, ends with the phenylalanine, and has 14 residues. CDR3 DNA is the only sequence kept; it has 42 bases, read in frame from the first base. CDR1 MDHEN and CDR2 SYDVKM are derived from the germline V gene. Patients with a history of autoimmune disease or receiving systemic immunosuppression were excluded from the trial. Peripheral blood for TCR sequencing was collected from all dose cohorts at baseline, on cycle 4 day 1, and on cycle 7 day 1. The samples were drawn from a first-in-human, open-label, multicenter phase I dose-escalation trial of ivuxolimab. Adults with locally advanced or metastatic melanoma, renal cell carcinoma, hepatocellular carcinoma or head and neck squamous cell carcinoma were enrolled in the trial. Before TCR sequencing, CD4+ T cells and CD8+ T cells from peripheral blood were sorted into separate populations.

To sequence the TCRbeta CDR3 region, genomic DNA was isolated from the sorted cells. TCRbeta CDR3 regions were sequenced using the immunoSEQ Assay. Here the immuneACCESS table is served through TCRdb, limited to in-frame sequences with V and J called. Missing clones are a known gap in these copies; in checked studies unresolved V genes cover under half, and the rest lacks a known reason. Recorded for this sample are tens of thousands of clones; about 94% of them occurred a single time. Of the sample, approximately 1.2% is held by the ten largest clones. This record belongs to a study of OX40 agonist ivuxolimab in advanced cancers. For context, the study as a whole: Ivuxolimab was a fully human IgG2 agonistic monoclonal antibody targeting the costimulatory receptor OX40 (CD134). Intravenous ivuxolimab was administered to patients every 2 weeks at six dose levels: 0.01, 0.1, 0.3, 1.5, 3 and 10 mg/kg. Among the approximately 50 dose-escalation patients, about 20 had hepatocellular carcinoma, 15 or so melanoma, 9 renal cell carcinoma and 9 head and neck cancer. In the dose-escalation cohort, around 80% of patients were male, and the mean age was roughly 60 years with a range of about 20 to 80. Prior anti-PD-1, anti-PD-L1 or anti-CTLA-4 therapy was permitted, and 30% to 45% of dose-escalation patients had received checkpoint inhibitors. Partial responses were achieved by three dose-escalation patients, of whom one had hepatocellular carcinoma and two had cutaneous melanoma. Peripheral TCRbeta sequencing aimed to test whether ivuxolimab altered TCR sequence diversity and caused clonal T-cell expansion. The paper describes the monotherapy dose-escalation part (N = 52 patients) of the phase I trial of ivuxolimab. Paper-wide results and their limitations: Clonal expansion of both CD4+ and CD8+ blood T cells was observed from baseline to week 6 at doses 0.1 to 3.0 mg/kg. After ivuxolimab, more expanded clones were found on average in CD8+ T cells than in CD4+ T cells. In partial responders in the 0.1-3.0 mg/kg groups, normalized peripheral clonal expansion was found to be among the lowest, especially among CD8+ T cells. Antigen specificity was not determined for the clonally expanded peripheral T cells. Low levels of normalized T-cell clonal expansion were also shown by some nonresponding patients.

Here the sequenced sample was CD4+ or CD8+ T cells sorted from blood, taken in a trial of the OX40 agonist ivuxolimab. The sequence derives from an adult with an advanced solid tumor such as melanoma, head and neck, liver or kidney cancer. This chain is built from TRBV28 and TRBJ2-7; no confident D gene assignment can be made. DNA sequence: TGTGCCAGCAGTTTGCTTCAACATTTCTACGAGCAGTACTTC. This sequence encodes CASSLLQHFYEQYF.